This is a list of T cell receptor beta chains from one sample in a study of T cell responses to AZD1222 COVID-19 vaccine. The assay was immunoSEQ multiplex PCR, and TCRdb's table has in-frame clones only and misses some. Altogether 150,000 to 200,000 clones are present, about 85% being singletons, with the ten largest covering about 3%. The source material was peripheral blood, sampled on day 0 of AZD1222 vaccination. The receptors come from an adult in good health. CDR3s include the opening cysteine and the closing phenylalanine or tryptophan. D genes are given only for firm matches. The listing skips clone size in some rows; elsewhere it reads once, few, many or a size class.

CDR3 length | J gene | D gene | V gene | clone size | CDR3 protein | CDR3 DNA
14 | TRBJ1-2 | . | TRBV6-5 | . | CASNLNRDHYGYTF | TGTGCCAGCAACCTTAACAGGGACCACTATGGCTACACCTTC
16 | TRBJ1-6 | . | TRBV6-1 | . | CASSEGFHNTNSPLHF | TGTGCCAGCAGTGAAGGTTTCCACAATACCAATTCACCCCTCCACTTT
14 | TRBJ1-1 | . | TRBV29-1 | . | CSAGRAGLGTEAFF | TGCAGCGCCGGACGGGCGGGCCTTGGGACTGAAGCTTTCTTT
13 | TRBJ1-1 | . | TRBV30 | . | CAWSYLVGTEAFF | TGTGCCTGGAGTTATCTAGTCGGCACTGAAGCTTTCTTT
18 | TRBJ1-2 | TRBD1 | TRBV6-2/TRBV6-3 | . | CASSYSISGQGPVYGYTF | TGTGCCAGCAGTTACTCGATTTCGGGACAGGGTCCGGTCTATGGCTACACCTTC
15 | TRBJ1-6 | TRBD1 | TRBV28 | . | CASSPGQAYNSPLHF | TGTGCCAGCAGTCCGGGACAGGCCTATAATTCACCCCTCCACTTT
15 | TRBJ2-2 | TRBD1 | TRBV6-5 | once | CASSRQGASTGELFF | TGTGCCAGCAGCAGACAGGGGGCGTCCACCGGGGAGCTGTTTTTT
14 | TRBJ2-1 | . | TRBV7-2 | . | CASSYPGAYNEQFF | TGTGCCAGCAGCTATCCCGGGGCCTACAATGAGCAGTTCTTC
12 | TRBJ2-7 | . | TRBV6-6 | once | CASSYDSYEQYF | TGTGCCAGCAGTTACGACAGCTACGAGCAGTACTTC
15 | TRBJ2-7 | TRBD2 | TRBV5-5 | . | CASNLLSGRGGEQYF | TGTGCCAGCAACTTACTAAGCGGGAGAGGAGGCGAGCAGTACTTC
17 | TRBJ2-2 | TRBD2 | TRBV5-4 | . | CASSDYLAGGNTGELFF | TGTGCCAGCAGCGACTACCTAGCGGGAGGGAACACCGGGGAGCTGTTTTTT
13 | TRBJ1-2 | . | TRBV18 | . | CASSPLDNYGYTF | TGTGCCAGCTCACCACTAGACAACTATGGCTACACCTTC
13 | TRBJ1-5 | . | TRBV3-1/TRBV3-2 | . | CASSQTQGEAQHF | TGTGCCAGCAGCCAGACACAGGGCGAAGCCCAGCATTTT
14 | TRBJ1-4 | TRBD1 | TRBV18 | . | CASSPDRGNEKLFF | TGTGCCAGCTCACCGGACAGGGGTAATGAAAAACTGTTTTTT
16 | TRBJ2-7 | TRBD2 | TRBV5-1 | . | CASSLAAGGRAYEQYF | TGCGCCAGCAGCTTGGCAGCGGGAGGGCGCGCCTACGAGCAGTACTTC
15 | TRBJ2-1 | . | TRBV11-3 | . | CASSPKGLSYNEQFF | TGTGCCAGCAGCCCCAAGGGGCTGTCCTACAATGAGCAGTTCTTC
15 | TRBJ2-5 | . | TRBV21-1 | . | CASSKDHRGKETQYF | TGTGCCAGCAGCAAAGATCATCGGGGGAAAGAGACCCAGTACTTC
13 | TRBJ2-3 | . | TRBV14 | . | CASSPLSTNTQYF | TGTGCCAGCAGCCCTTTGTCTACTAATACGCAGTATTTT
16 | TRBJ2-1 | TRBD2 | TRBV7-8 | . | CASSNGLAGTYNEQFF | TGTGCCAGCAGCAACGGACTAGCGGGAACCTACAATGAGCAGTTCTTC
11 | TRBJ2-1 | . | TRBV7-8 | . | CASSLAVEQFF | TGTGCCAGCAGCTTAGCAGTTGAGCAGTTCTTC
14 | TRBJ2-7 | TRBD1 | TRBV7-9 | . | CASSPGTVSYEQYF | TGTGCCAGCAGCCCTGGGACAGTCTCCTACGAGCAGTACTTC
17 | TRBJ1-1 | TRBD1 | TRBV3-1/TRBV3-2 | . | CASSPWTGPGLNTEAFF | TGTGCCAGCAGCCCGTGGACAGGGCCCGGGTTGAACACTGAAGCTTTCTTT
13 | TRBJ1-5 | . | TRBV6-6 | . | CASSYSPNQPQHF | TGTGCCAGCAGTTACAGCCCTAATCAGCCCCAGCATTTT
13 | TRBJ2-5 | . | TRBV12-3/TRBV12-4 | once | CASSFIFQETQYF | TGTGCCAGCAGTTTTATCTTCCAAGAGACCCAGTACTTC
14 | TRBJ2-7 | TRBD1 | TRBV5-1 | . | CASRYRDRDDEQYF | TGCGCCAGCAGATATCGGGACAGGGACGACGAGCAGTACTTC
17 | TRBJ1-3 | . | TRBV24-1 | . | CATSDLGATTTGNTIYF | TGTGCCACCAGTGATTTAGGGGCTACGACGACTGGAAACACCATATATTTT
15 | TRBJ2-7 | . | TRBV4-1 | . | CASSQGLAPYYEQYF | TGCGCCAGCAGCCAAGGGCTAGCGCCGTACTACGAGCAGTACTTC
15 | TRBJ1-2 | . | TRBV4-2 | . | CASSQPGLRINGYTF | TGTGCCAGCAGCCAGCCAGGACTGAGAATAAATGGCTACACCTTC
15 | TRBJ1-2 | TRBD1 | TRBV13 | . | CASSLLGQKFYGYTF | TGTGCCAGCAGCTTACTGGGACAGAAATTTTATGGCTACACCTTC
13 | TRBJ2-7 | . | TRBV5-1 | . | CASSLRGDDEQYF | TGCGCCAGCAGCTTGCGGGGTGACGACGAGCAGTACTTC
14 | TRBJ1-5 | TRBD1 | TRBV3-1/TRBV3-2 | few | CASSSTGRNQPQHF | TGTGCCAGCAGCTCGACAGGGAGAAATCAGCCCCAGCATTTT
17 | TRBJ1-3 | . | TRBV9 | . | CASNPSDSWSSGNTIYF | TGTGCCAGCAACCCTTCAGACAGCTGGAGCTCTGGAAACACCATATATTTT
20 | TRBJ2-1 | TRBD1 | TRBV6-1 | . | CASSERNDNRGPSSYNEQFF | TGTGCCAGCAGTGAACGAAACGATAACAGGGGTCCCTCCTCCTACAATGAGCAGTTCTTC
15 | TRBJ1-1 | . | TRBV21-1 | few | CASSSYRDTGTEAFF | TGTGCCAGCAGCAGTTACCGGGACACGGGGACTGAAGCTTTCTTT
16 | TRBJ2-1 | TRBD2 | TRBV27 | . | CASSLRRAGDYNEQFF | TGTGCCAGCAGTTTACGGAGAGCGGGAGACTACAATGAGCAGTTCTTC
11 | TRBJ2-1 | . | TRBV6-5 | once | CASSSNNEQFF | TGTGCCAGCAGTTCTAACAATGAGCAGTTCTTC
13 | TRBJ1-2 | . | TRBV28 | once | CASSEAGADGYTF | TGTGCCAGCTCGGAAGCAGGGGCGGATGGCTACACCTTC
13 | TRBJ2-3 | . | TRBV30 | . | CAWTPSGADTQYF | TGTGCCTGGACCCCGTCGGGGGCAGATACGCAGTATTTT
13 | TRBJ1-1 | . | TRBV5-1 | . | CASSLVEGTEAFF | TGCGCCAGCAGCTTGGTCGAGGGCACTGAAGCTTTCTTT
13 | TRBJ1-2 | . | TRBV5-5 | . | CASSLRPGDGYTF | TGTGCCAGCAGCTTGCGGCCGGGGGATGGCTACACCTTC